Listed below are T cell receptor beta chains from one sample, sequenced in a study of response to subunit inactivated influenza vaccine. MiXCR was run by TCRdb on the RT-PCR reads, yielding one entry per CDR3 protein. The data show about 500,000 distinct CDR3 sequences, approximately 15% seen once. Sequences were derived from CD4+ T cells sorted from PBMCs, sampled around 25 months after vaccination. These TCRs come from a man aged 50-75 years who received an inactivated influenza vaccine. CDR3s include the opening cysteine and the closing phenylalanine or tryptophan. The D gene is left open where the match is weak. Clone size is given for some rows only: seen once, a few or many times, or a class if the clone is expanded.

j_call,cdr3_length,d_call,v_call,clone_size,cdr3_aa,cdr3_nt
TRBJ2-7,15,TRBD1,TRBV5-1,few,CASSPLPGGLDEQYF,TGCGCCAGCAGCCCTCTCCCAGGGGGCTTAGACGAGCAGTACTTC
TRBJ1-4,16,-,TRBV4-2,-,CASSQDPVATNEKLFF,TGTGCCAGCAGCCAAGACCCAGTTGCAACTAATGAAAAACTGTTTTTT
TRBJ2-1,15,-,TRBV9,-,CASSVGAAFHNEQFF,TGTGCCAGCAGCGTAGGGGCAGCGTTCCACAATGAGCAGTTCTTC
TRBJ1-2,13,-,TRBV15,-,CATSRDRGVGYTF,TGTGCCACCAGCAGAGATCGGGGGGTTGGCTACACCTTC
TRBJ2-3,14,-,TRBV6-5,-,CASSYSSLGDTQYF,TGTGCCAGCAGTTACTCGAGTCTGGGGGATACGCAGTATTTT
TRBJ2-3,18,-,TRBV7-6,few,CASSLGSGGAGNTDTQYF,TGTGCCAGCAGCTTAGGATCCGGAGGGGCGGGGAACACAGATACGCAGTATTTT
TRBJ2-7,13,TRBD2,TRBV27,many,CASRLSGSYEQYF,TGTGCCAGCAGACTCAGCGGGAGCTACGAGCAGTACTTC
TRBJ1-4,14,-,TRBV5-1,few,CASTPGMIGEKLFF,TGCGCCAGCACCCCGGGGATGATCGGTGAAAAACTGTTTTTT
TRBJ2-7,13,-,TRBV5-1,-,CASSQQHLYEQYF,TGCGCCAGCAGTCAGCAGCACCTCTACGAGCAGTACTTC
TRBJ2-3,16,TRBD2,TRBV7-2,few,CASSTGSGGAVDTQYF,TGTGCCAGCAGCACCGGTAGCGGGGGGGCAGTAGATACGCAGTATTTT
TRBJ2-7,14,TRBD2,TRBV6-2/TRBV6-3,few,CASSRLAGFNEQYF,TGTGCCAGCAGTCGACTAGCGGGATTTAACGAGCAGTACTTC
TRBJ2-2,15,TRBD2,TRBV7-6,few,CASSTPRTSSGELFF,TGTGCCAGCAGCACTCCACGGACTAGCTCGGGGGAGCTGTTTTTT
TRBJ1-1,14,-,TRBV9,-,CASSFISLNTEAFF,TGTGCCAGCAGCTTCATAAGCTTGAACACTGAAGCTTTCTTT
TRBJ2-5,16,TRBD2,TRBV5-1,few,CASSLARLAGKETQYF,TGCGCCAGCAGCTTGGCCCGGCTAGCGGGGAAAGAGACCCAGTACTTC
TRBJ2-3,15,TRBD2,TRBV11-2,many,CASSGLAGASDTQYF,TGTGCCAGCAGCGGGCTAGCGGGAGCATCCGATACGCAGTATTTT
TRBJ2-7,12,-,TRBV3-1,few,CASSQARYEQYF,TGTGCCAGCAGCCAAGCTAGGTACGAGCAGTACTTC
TRBJ2-1,14,-,TRBV20-1,-,CSARGGQSMNEQFF,TGCAGTGCTAGAGGCGGACAGTCCATGAATGAGCAGTTCTTC
TRBJ1-5,14,TRBD1,TRBV10-3,-,CASHNDRDNQPQHF,TGTGCCAGTCATAACGACAGGGACAATCAGCCCCAGCATTTT
TRBJ2-2,15,TRBD2,TRBV5-1,-,CASGGLAGVAGELFF,TGCGCCAGCGGAGGACTAGCGGGTGTGGCCGGGGAGCTGTTTTTT
TRBJ1-1,12,-,TRBV30,few,CAWRHWNTEAFF,TGTGCCTGGAGACACTGGAACACTGAAGCTTTCTTT
TRBJ2-7,10,-,TRBV10-3,few,CAIGTNEQYF,TGTGCCATCGGCACAAACGAGCAGTACTTC
TRBJ2-7,14,-,TRBV6-5,-,CASSYEAGSYEQYF,TGTGCCAGCAGTTACGAGGCCGGCTCCTACGAGCAGTACTTC
TRBJ1-4,16,-,TRBV4-3,-,CASSQDPAGANEKLFF,TGCGCCAGCAGCCAAGATCCGGCAGGGGCTAATGAAAAACTGTTTTTT
TRBJ2-4,13,-,TRBV7-2,many,CASGAVQGNIQYF,TGTGCCAGCGGGGCGGTACAGGGAAACATTCAGTACTTC
TRBJ1-3,16,-,TRBV5-1,-,CASSLGSSAYGNTIYF,TGCGCCAGCAGCTTGGGGTCGTCGGCGTATGGAAACACCATATATTTT
TRBJ1-1,13,-,TRBV3-1,-,CASSQDDRGEAFF,TGTGCCAGCAGCCAAGACGATCGGGGAGAAGCTTTCTTT
TRBJ2-7,14,TRBD1,TRBV6-2/TRBV6-3,-,CASRGTGRVYEQYF,TGTGCCAGCAGAGGGACAGGACGAGTCTACGAGCAGTACTTC
TRBJ2-7,15,-,TRBV13,-,CASSNRRQGGYEQYF,TGTGCCAGCAGCAATAGGAGGCAGGGCGGCTACGAGCAGTACTTC
TRBJ2-7,13,-,TRBV5-5,-,CASQAGVAREQYF,TGTGCCAGCCAAGCAGGGGTAGCACGGGAGCAGTACTTC
TRBJ2-1,12,-,TRBV28,few,CASSLSLNEQFF,TGTGCCAGCAGTTTATCTCTTAATGAGCAGTTCTTC
TRBJ2-1,15,-,TRBV6-4,-,CASSKLKSSYNEQFF,TGTGCCAGCAGTAAATTAAAGAGCTCCTACAATGAGCAGTTCTTC
TRBJ2-7,14,TRBD1,TRBV12-3/TRBV12-4,few,CASRGQGGAYEQYF,TGTGCCAGCAGAGGACAGGGGGGTGCCTACGAGCAGTACTTC
TRBJ1-2,15,-,TRBV25-1,once,CASSRGTAPEKGYTF,TGTGCCAGCAGTAGAGGGACCGCCCCTGAGAAGGGCTACACCTTC
TRBJ2-1,16,-,TRBV4-3,few,CASSQGSLSSYNEQFF,TGCGCCAGCAGCCAAGGGTCCCTTAGCTCCTACAATGAGCAGTTCTTC
TRBJ1-2,16,TRBD1,TRBV12-3/TRBV12-4,few,CASRRGTGAKYHGYTF,TGTGCCAGCAGAAGAGGGACAGGGGCGAAATACCATGGCTACACCTTC
TRBJ2-2,14,-,TRBV4-2,few,CASSQELGPGELFF,TGTGCCAGCAGCCAAGAATTGGGCCCCGGGGAGCTGTTTTTT